Shown below are 30 T cell receptor beta chains from a single sample sequenced in a study of T cell repertoires in cytomegalovirus infection. One entry per CDR3 protein, called by TCRdb with MiXCR from the reads. The sample records some 170,000 distinct CDR3 sequences, approximately 17% being singletons. The sequenced sample was CD8+ T cells from PBMCs. Every receptor here comes from a human donor in good health (CMV status not recorded). Some clones in this sample may be carry-over from other donors' samples.

A few counts support this clonotype. The chain couples TRBV7-9 to TRBJ2-1; possibly TRBD2 for D (6 bases). The CDR3 runs 16 residues. The germline V and J ends were trimmed by 1 base and 9 bases, with 19 bases remaining between them. The germline gives CDR1 SEHNR, CDR2 FQNEAQ (reference sequence). CDR3 region: CASSLVAGLRGIEQFF. The CDR3 coding sequence is TGTGCCAGCAGCTTAGTTGCGGGGCTGAGAGGCATTGAGCAGTTCTTC.

This clonotype has only a few counts. The chain combines TRBV7-2 with TRBJ2-7; weak D call: TRBD2 (6 bases). This CDR3 contains 14 residues. Germline CDR1 SGHTA, CDR2 FQGNSA. Trimming took off 8 bases at V and 2 bases at J, with 16 bases between the two ends. As DNA, the CDR3 is TGTGCCAGCGAATTGTCGGGGGTCACCTACGAGCAGTACTTC. Encoded protein: CASELSGVTYEQYF.

This clonotype has just a few counts. This chain uses TRBV20-1 with TRBJ1-2, with TRBD1 as a possible D gene (5 bases). V shed 1 base and J shed 8 bases, with 20 bases lying between them. This CDR3 has 15 residues. Germline V gene sequence: CDR1 DFQATT, CDR2 SNEGSKA (reference sequence). CDR3 nucleotide sequence: TGCAGTGCTAGAGGGGAAGGGACCTCAGGCTTCGGCTACACCTTC. It specifies CSARGEGTSGFGYTF.

The chain carries TRBV27 and TRBJ2-7; D not resolved. The CDR3 is 14 amino acids. The V end was cut by 2 bases, the J end by 5 bases, with 13 bases between. Germline V gene sequence: CDR1 MNHEY, CDR2 SMNVEV (reference sequence). The CDR3 loop reads CASSLLEGENEQYF. The CDR3 nucleotides read TGTGCCAGCAGTTTACTGGAAGGAGAAAACGAGCAGTACTTC.

V usage is TRBV10-3 and J usage is TRBJ2-2; 9 bases are a match to TRBD1. The germline V gene encodes CDR1 ENHRY and CDR2 SYGVKD. With V trimmed by 6 bases and J by 2 bases, 7 bases remained unmatched. The CDR3 is 16 amino acids. CDR3 nucleotide sequence: TGTGCCATCAGGCGGGGACAGGGACGAAACACCGGGGAGCTGTTTTTT. It codes for CAIRRGQGRNTGELFF.

This chain connects TRBV7-2 to TRBJ1-2; unclear D gene. Trimming took 3 bases from V and 0 from J, leaving 8 bases between them. Germline V gene lookup returns CDR1 SGHTA and CDR2 FQGNSA. The CDR3 length is 14 residues. The CDR3 region is CASSLPVSNYGYTF. The CDR3 region has the DNA TGTGCCAGCAGCTTGCCCGTGTCTAACTATGGCTACACCTTC.

The J gene is TRBJ2-3, the V gene TRBV27; 7 bases fit TRBD2. CDR1 MNHEY and CDR2 SMNVEV come from the germline V gene (reference sequence). V trimming: 8 bases; J trimming: 2 bases; junction bases outside the gene matches: 4. The CDR3 runs 13 residues. CDR3 in DNA: TGTGCCAGCCGAGCGGGGCCCACAGATACGCAGTATTTT. It encodes CASRAGPTDTQYF.

This clonotype occurred a few times. The chain employs TRBV4-1 and TRBJ1-5; D ambiguous. The CDR3 is 14 residues long. V was shortened by 1 base and J by 5 bases, with 9 bases between the two germline ends. CDR1 and CDR2 from the germline V gene are MGHRA and YSYEKL. CDR3 protein: CASSQGMGYQPQHF. CDR3 DNA: TGCGCCAGCAGCCAAGGGATGGGGTATCAGCCCCAGCATTTT.

The chain employs TRBV15 and TRBJ1-5; D is possibly TRBD1 (6 bases). CDR1 LNHNV and CDR2 YYDKDF come from the germline V gene (reference sequence). The V gene lost 0 bases and the J gene lost 2 bases, with 14 bases spanning the gap. The CDR3 covers 17 residues. DNA of the CDR3: TGTGCCACCAGCAGAGATTTAGGGGGGCCGGGCAATCAGCCCCAGCATTTT. It translates to CATSRDLGGPGNQPQHF.

The CDR3 bases are TGTGCCAGTAGTATAGATAGCAGCAACTCCTACGAGCAGTACTTC. Residues: CASSIDSSNSYEQYF. The chain combines TRBV19 with TRBJ2-7; D is unresolved. The V end lost 0 bases, the J end lost 0 bases, and 9 bases lay between the germline ends. Per germline, CDR1 LNHDA and CDR2 SQIVND (reference sequence). The CDR3 covers 15 residues.

The CDR3 protein is CASSSRTGDNYGYTF. In DNA form, the CDR3 reads TGTGCCAGCAGCTCCCGGACAGGGGACAACTATGGCTACACCTTC. J is TRBJ1-2 and V is TRBV7-9; TRBD1 matches at 9 bases. This CDR3 has 15 residues. V shed 4 bases and J 2 bases; nucleotides not matched to a gene: 5. CDR1 is SEHNR and CDR2 is FQNEAQ in the germline V gene (reference sequence).

The chain links TRBV5-5 to TRBJ2-1, with D hard to call. V was trimmed by 0 bases and J by 6 bases, leaving 7 bases between them. The germline gives CDR1 SGHKS, CDR2 YYEKEE (reference sequence). This CDR3 region has 13 residues. CDR3 sequence: CASSLEGSNEQFF. The CDR3 DNA sequence: TGTGCCAGCAGCTTGGAAGGGTCCAATGAGCAGTTCTTC.

The chain employs TRBV29-1 and TRBJ2-7, with TRBD1 as a possible D gene (5 bases). The V end lost 1 base, the J end lost 0 bases, and 10 bases lay between the germline ends. CDR1 is SQVTM and CDR2 is ANQGSEA in the germline V gene. There are 14 residues in the CDR3. In DNA, the CDR3 is TGCAGCGTTGAAGTCACAGGTTCCTCCTACGAGCAGTACTTC. It codes for CSVEVTGSSYEQYF.

The rearrangement uses TRBV7-6 and TRBJ1-1; the D gene is possibly TRBD1 (5 bases). The CDR3 runs 18 residues. Germline values: CDR1 SGHVS, CDR2 FNYEAQ. Deletions cut 2 bases from V and 0 bases from J, with 19 bases between. The CDR3 region is CASSLTSALGAMNTEAFF. The CDR3 region has the DNA TGTGCCAGCAGCTTAACGTCGGCCTTAGGGGCCATGAACACTGAAGCTTTCTTT.

The chain is built from TRBV7-9 and TRBJ2-7; perhaps TRBD1 as D (6 bases). The V and J ends lost 0 bases and 0 bases respectively, with 12 bases between them. The CDR3 has 16 residues. Germline V gives CDR1 SEHNR, CDR2 FQNEAQ (reference sequence). The CDR3 here is CASSLARGYSSYEQYF. In DNA form, the CDR3 reads TGTGCCAGCAGCTTAGCGAGGGGGTACAGCTCCTACGAGCAGTACTTC.

The rearrangement uses TRBV4-1 and TRBJ2-3; D is undetermined. Trimming removed 4 bases at V and 1 base at J, with 18 bases between. This CDR3 is 17 amino acids long. CDR1 and CDR2 from the germline V gene are MGHRA and YSYEKL. The CDR3 DNA reads TGCGCCAGCAGCCCTCTTCTTAATGTGGGTGGCACAGATACGCAGTATTTT. As protein: CASSPLLNVGGTDTQYF.

Of note for this clonotype: The junction departs from the called germline gene at one end, perhaps through a read error. J is TRBJ2-3 and V is TRBV11-2; D is possibly TRBD2 (6 bases). The V gene's germline CDR1 is SGHAT and CDR2 FQNNGV. This CDR3 has 12 amino acids. Here the CDR3 DNA reads TGTGCCTGCAGCTTGGGGGGAGATACGCAGTATTTT. The encoded protein is CACSLGGDTQYF.

V and J are TRBV7-6 and TRBJ2-7, with D hard to call. The CDR3 runs to 13 residues. V was pared by 1 base and J by 5 bases, with 9 bases between. The V gene's germline CDR1 is SGHVS and CDR2 FNYEAQ. The CDR3 DNA follows: TGTGCCAGCAGCTTAGTGGCCGAGGACGAGCAGTACTTC. Residues: CASSLVAEDEQYF.

This clonotype was counted a few times. The gene calls are TRBV2 and TRBJ2-3, with a possible D match to TRBD1 (6 bases). Germline assignment: CDR1 SNHLY and CDR2 FYNNEI. CDR3 length equals 15 residues. Trimming pared 1 base from V and 0 bases from J, leaving 8 bases between. CDR3 in amino acids: CASSEGQASTDTQYF. The CDR3 region has the DNA TGTGCCAGCAGTGAAGGACAGGCTAGCACAGATACGCAGTATTTT.

This clonotype was seen a handful of times. This chain connects TRBV2 to TRBJ1-2, with D perhaps TRBD1 (5 bases). The CDR3 is 15 residues long. V was pared by 8 bases and J by 2 bases, with 18 bases between. The germline V gene has CDR1 SNHLY and CDR2 FYNNEI. The CDR3 nucleotides read TGTGCCAGCGAGGGGCGTGACATAATAAACTATGGCTACACCTTC. This encodes CASEGRDIINYGYTF.

The genes are TRBV7-2 and TRBJ2-7; D not resolved. The V end lost 1 base, the J end lost 2 bases, and 9 bases lay between the germline ends. Per germline, CDR1 SGHTA and CDR2 FQGNSA. The CDR3 sequence is 14 residues long. CDR3 loop: CASSLEDLAYEQYF. DNA of the CDR3: TGTGCCAGCAGCTTAGAGGACCTCGCCTACGAGCAGTACTTC.

The rearrangement uses TRBV7-9 and TRBJ2-7, with 9 bases matching TRBD1. The germline V gene encodes CDR1 SEHNR and CDR2 FQNEAQ (reference sequence). V gave up 5 bases and J gave up 4 bases; unmatched junction bases: 9. The CDR3 is made up of 15 amino acids. CDR3 in DNA: TGTGCCAGCAGCCCCGTCGGGACAGGGTATTACGAGCAGTACTTC. Translation gives CASSPVGTGYYEQYF.

In regard to this clonotype: One junction end does not reproduce the germline sequence, and a read error may be involved. This chain joins TRBV7-8 and TRBJ2-5, with D hard to call. This CDR3 comprises 9 residues. Germline values: CDR1 SGHVS, CDR2 FQNEAQ. The CDR3 loop reads CASSFPPCF. Written as DNA, the CDR3 is TGTGCCAGCAGCTTCCCCCCATGCTTC.

The chain joins TRBV27 to TRBJ2-5; 10 positions match TRBD1. In germline, CDR1 is MNHEY, CDR2 SMNVEV (reference sequence). This CDR3 spans 17 amino acids. V dropped 2 bases and J dropped 4; count of bases not matched to a gene: 10. CDR3 in amino acids: CASSLAGVGDRGETQYF. In nucleotides, the CDR3 is TGTGCCAGCAGTTTAGCCGGCGTGGGGGACAGGGGAGAGACCCAGTACTTC.

The chain recombines TRBV29-1 with TRBJ2-4, with 8 nucleotides matching TRBD1. The CDR3 consists of 16 residues. After removal of 4 bases from V and 8 bases from J, the junction contained 16 bases not matched to a gene. Germline V gene data show CDR1 as SQVTM and CDR2 as ANQGSEA. The CDR3 here is CSVASPGGAGRYIQYF. CDR3 coding DNA: TGCAGCGTTGCCTCTCCAGGGGGCGCGGGTCGCTACATTCAGTACTTC. Looking up the rest from reference TRBV29-1 and TRBJ2-4 gives the full variable domain: SAVISQKPSRDICQRGTSLTIQCQVDSQVTMMFWYRQQPGQSLTLIATANQGSEATYESGFVIDKFPISRPNLTFSTLTVSNMSPEDSSIYLCSVASPGGAGRYIQYFGAGTRLSVL.

Points on this clonotype: A read error may explain this, as a much larger clone is one base away. This chain links TRBV7-8 with TRBJ2-3; 7 bases align to TRBD1. The germline V gene encodes CDR1 SGHVS and CDR2 FQNEAQ. This CDR3 is 18 amino acids long. CDR3: CACSLAPETGQATDTQYF. The DNA for the CDR3 is TGTGCCTGCAGCTTAGCCCCGGAAACTGGACAGGCAACGGATACGCAGTATTTT.

This clonotype has a handful of counts. V usage is TRBV9 and J usage is TRBJ1-5, with D possibly TRBD1 on 6 matching bases. This CDR3 has 14 residues. CDR1 SGDLS and CDR2 YYNGEE come from the germline V gene. V lost 3 bases to trimming and J lost 3 bases, with 10 bases between them. The CDR3 spells CASSAGADNQPQHF. CDR3 sequence (DNA): TGTGCCAGCAGCGCGGGGGCCGACAATCAGCCCCAGCATTTT.

The chain uses TRBV7-9 and TRBJ2-3; D may be TRBD1 (6 bases). The V gene lost 4 bases and the J gene lost 8 bases, with 16 bases spanning the gap. The CDR3 is made up of 14 amino acids. In germline, CDR1 is SEHNR, CDR2 FQNEAQ (reference sequence). CDR3 nucleotide sequence: TGTGCCAGCAGCTCCCCCTTAGGACAGAGTACGCAGTATTTT. Protein: CASSSPLGQSTQYF.

The chain employs TRBV7-2 and TRBJ2-7; 8 bases align to TRBD2. Germline-derived CDR1 and CDR2 are SGHTA and FQGNSA. The CDR3 totals 17 residues. J lost 5 bases, V lost 4 bases, and 16 bases had no gene match. CDR3 in DNA: TGTGCCAGCAGCTCGTACCTTTTGACGGGGGGGCCCCACGAGCAGTACTTC. Residues: CASSSYLLTGGPHEQYF.

This clonotype occurred a few times. The CDR3 DNA reads TGTGCCAGCAGCTTTAGCGGGGCCAATGAGCAGTTCTTC. Its protein product is CASSFSGANEQFF. V and J are TRBV7-6 and TRBJ2-1, with 8 nucleotides matching TRBD2. In germline, CDR1 is SGHVS, CDR2 FNYEAQ. The CDR3 is 13 amino acids. V lost 3 bases, J lost 6 bases, and 1 base stayed unmatched.